The 24 T cell receptor beta chains reported below all come from one sample, sequenced in a study of shared clonotypes between healthy human individuals. CD45RO negativity and positive selection for CCR7 defined naive CD8 cells, a population that excluded terminally differentiated effector memory CD45RA+ cells. Sequenced by immunoSEQ multiplex PCR; TCRdb stores in-frame clones only, minus some. The table has about 2.2 million clones, about 93% seen once. The specimen sequenced was naive CD8+ T cells from PBMCs. The origin of the receptors is a man between 18 and 35 years old in good health. Some clones in this sample may be carry-over from other donors' samples.

V and J are TRBV27 and TRBJ1-1; D not resolved. Germline V gives CDR1 MNHEY, CDR2 SMNVEV (reference sequence). V lost 6 bases to trimming and J lost 6 bases, with 14 bases between them. The CDR3 length is 13 residues. CDR3: CASSILGLPEAFF. CDR3 nucleotides: TGTGCCAGCAGCATACTAGGTCTTCCTGAAGCTTTCTTT.

The gene calls are TRBV5-8 and TRBJ1-1, with 7 positions matching TRBD1. V was clipped by 3 bases and J by 6 bases; unmatched bases: 5. Per germline, CDR1 SGHTS and CDR2 YDEGEE. This CDR3 has 13 amino acids. CDR3 DNA sequence: TGTGCCAGCAGCTCACCAGGGGGATCTGAAGCTTTCTTT. Protein: CASSSPGGSEAFF.

This clone was detected only once. J is TRBJ2-1 and V is TRBV18; the D gene is possibly TRBD2 (5 bases). The CDR3 spans 13 residues. Trimming pared 8 bases from V and 8 bases from J, leaving 16 bases between. Germline CDR1 KGHSH, CDR2 LQKENI. DNA for the CDR3: TGTGCCAGCCTCCCAGGAGTGAGGGATGAGCAGTTCTTC. Translating it yields CASLPGVRDEQFF. Full variable domain (outside the CDR3, taken from reference TRBV18 and TRBJ2-1): NAGVMQNPRHLVRRRGQEARLRCSPMKGHSHVYWYRQLPEEGLKFMVYLQKENIIDESGMPKERFSAEFPKEGPSILRIQQVVRGDSAAYFCASLPGVRDEQFFGPGTRLTVL.

The J gene is TRBJ2-7, the V gene TRBV11-2, with 7 bases fitting TRBD2. CDR3 size: 16 residues. Unmatched junction bases numbered 15, after V lost 5 bases and J lost 5 bases. Germline V gene data show CDR1 as SGHAT and CDR2 as FQNNGV. The DNA of the CDR3 is TGTGCCAGCAGCAGATCCGGGGAGGGTAGGGGTGACGAGCAGTACTTC. Protein: CASSRSGEGRGDEQYF.

The DNA for the CDR3 is TGCGCCAGCAGCCTGAGGGGATCCTATTCACCCCTCCACTTT. Amino acid sequence: CASSLRGSYSPLHF. The chain joins TRBV4-1 to TRBJ1-6; a weak D match, TRBD1 (5 bases). CDR3 length: 14 amino acids. The germline V gene encodes CDR1 MGHRA and CDR2 YSYEKL. The V gene lost 4 bases and the J gene lost 8 bases, with 12 bases spanning the gap.

This chain links TRBV11-3 with TRBJ2-1; 11 positions match TRBD1. The germline gives CDR1 SGHNT, CDR2 YENEEA. The CDR3 spans 19 residues. J was trimmed by 0 bases and V by 2 bases; bases with no gene match: 9. CDR3: CASSLTGQGALSSYNEQFF. The CDR3 region has the DNA TGTGCCAGCAGCTTAACCGGACAGGGGGCTCTTAGCTCCTACAATGAGCAGTTCTTC. Full variable domain (rest looked up from reference TRBV11-3 and TRBJ2-1): EAGVVQSPRYKIIEKKQPVAFWCNPISGHNTLYWYLQNLGQGPELLIRYENEEAVDDSQLPKDRFSAERLKGVDSTLKIQPAELGDSAVYLCASSLTGQGALSSYNEQFFGPGTRLTVL.

The gene calls are TRBV7-9 and TRBJ2-3; 9 bases are shared with TRBD1. This CDR3 has 15 amino acids. The germline gives CDR1 SEHNR, CDR2 FQNEAQ (reference sequence). V dropped 5 bases and J dropped 5; count of bases not matched to a gene: 8. The CDR3 region has the DNA TGTGCCAGCAGCCACACCGGGACAGGGTTAGATACGCAGTATTTT. This codes for CASSHTGTGLDTQYF.

The chain is built from TRBV10-2 and TRBJ2-1, with 9 positions matching TRBD1. From germline, CDR1 is WSHSY and CDR2 SAAADI. The CDR3 runs to 14 residues. The V gene end was trimmed by 4 bases and the J gene end by 6 bases; junction bases not matched to a gene: 4. The CDR3 DNA sequence: TGCGCCAGCAGTGCCGGGACAGGGTTCAATGAGCAGTTCTTC. This encodes CASSAGTGFNEQFF.

This clone has just a few counts. The rearrangement uses TRBV27 and TRBJ1-1; D is possibly TRBD1 (5 bases). The CDR3 is made up of 10 amino acids. V shed 8 bases and J shed 11 bases, with 12 bases lying between them. CDR1 and CDR2 from the germline V gene are MNHEY and SMNVEV (reference sequence). CDR3 protein: CASGRGDAFF. The CDR3 nucleotides read TGTGCCAGCGGACGAGGGGACGCTTTCTTT.

The V and J genes are TRBV4-1 and TRBJ2-1; 10 bases fit TRBD2. This CDR3 has 17 amino acids. The J segment lost 4 bases and the V segment lost 3 bases, leaving 9 bases of the junction unmatched. The germline gives CDR1 MGHRA, CDR2 YSYEKL. CDR3 sequence (DNA): TGCGCCAGCAGCCAGGGGGTAGCGGGAGGAAGGTACAATGAGCAGTTCTTC. It translates to CASSQGVAGGRYNEQFF.

This clone was detected only once. The genes are TRBV5-4 and TRBJ1-1; no firm D call. V was trimmed by 5 bases and J by 2 bases, leaving 10 bases between them. CDR1 is SGHNT, CDR2 YYREEE, per germline (reference sequence). The length of the CDR3 is 13 residues. The CDR3 coding sequence is TGTGCCAGCAGTTACTGGATAAACACTGAAGCTTTCTTT. Protein sequence: CASSYWINTEAFF.

The chain couples TRBV29-1 to TRBJ1-2; the D gene is possibly TRBD1 (6 bases). The germline V and J ends were trimmed by 6 bases and 7 bases, with 21 bases remaining between them. The CDR3 length is 14 residues. CDR1 and CDR2 from the germline V gene are SQVTM and ANQGSEA. Written as DNA, the CDR3 is TGCAGCGTCTTTCCCGAGCCTACGACAGGTGGCTACACCTTC. Translated, it gives CSVFPEPTTGGYTF.

The genes are TRBV11-2 and TRBJ2-7; no firm D call. The CDR3 is 11 amino acids. V was cut by 5 bases and J by 7 bases, with 9 bases left in between. The germline gives CDR1 SGHAT, CDR2 FQNNGV. CDR3 amino acids: CASSRLGEQYF. In nucleotides, the CDR3 is TGTGCCAGCAGCCGGCTAGGGGAGCAGTACTTC.

V gene TRBV7-9 combines with J gene TRBJ2-7; 9 nucleotides match TRBD2. Germline lookup yields CDR1 SEHNR and CDR2 FQNEAQ (reference sequence). The CDR3 spans 14 residues. Trimming at V came to 6 bases and at J to 6 bases, leaving 9 bases not matched to a gene. CDR3 in DNA: TGTGCCAGCAGTGGGACTAGCTGGGGGGTCGAGCAGTACTTC. Its protein product is CASSGTSWGVEQYF.

This chain joins TRBV9 and TRBJ2-1; a weak D match, TRBD2 (6 bases). Germline CDR1 SGDLS, CDR2 YYNGEE. The CDR3 runs to 19 residues. V gave up 4 bases and J gave up 0 bases, with 23 bases separating them. CDR3 sequence reads: CASSNRLEGTSASYNEQFF. CDR3 nucleotides: TGTGCCAGCAGCAACCGACTAGAAGGGACTTCAGCCTCCTACAATGAGCAGTTCTTC.

This sequence joins TRBV5-1 and TRBJ2-1; TRBD2 matches 12 bases. Germline lookup yields CDR1 SGHRS and CDR2 YFSETQ. There are 16 residues in the CDR3. V gave up 4 bases and J gave up 5 bases; unmatched junction bases: 7. The CDR3 sequence is CASSPGLAGINNEQFF. The CDR3 nucleotides read TGCGCCAGCAGCCCCGGACTAGCGGGGATAAACAATGAGCAGTTCTTC.

This chain connects TRBV7-3 to TRBJ1-2; TRBD1 agrees at 8 bases. After removal of 0 bases from V and 5 bases from J, the junction contained 11 bases not matched to a gene. Germline assignment: CDR1 SGHTA and CDR2 FQGTGA. The CDR3 runs 17 residues. CDR3 protein: CASSLTGSGQGLYGYTF. DNA of the CDR3: TGTGCCAGCAGCTTAACGGGTTCAGGACAGGGCTTATATGGCTACACCTTC.

The chain combines TRBV27 with TRBJ2-1; the match to TRBD2 covers 13 bases. CDR1 and CDR2 (germline): MNHEY, SMNVEV (reference sequence). V was clipped by 6 bases and J by 2 bases; unmatched bases: 1. The CDR3 consists of 15 residues. The CDR3 is CASRGLAGTYNEQFF. The DNA of the CDR3 is TGTGCCAGCAGGGGACTAGCGGGGACCTACAATGAGCAGTTCTTC.

This clone was detected only once. The rearrangement uses TRBV7-9 and TRBJ2-1; 10 bases match TRBD2. The ends lost 5 bases at V and 2 bases at J; junction bases unmatched: 9. Germline CDR1 is SEHNR and CDR2 is FQNEAQ (reference sequence). CDR3 length equals 17 residues. This CDR3 is CASSPRSGRKPYNEQFF. CDR3 sequence (DNA): TGTGCCAGCAGCCCCCGTAGCGGGAGGAAACCCTACAATGAGCAGTTCTTC.

To note about this clone: The junction and the germline gene differ at one end; a read error may be behind it. This chain joins TRBV27 and TRBJ1-1, with D hard to call. The CDR3 length is 12 residues. Germline V gene sequence: CDR1 MNHEY, CDR2 SMNVEV (reference sequence). This CDR3 is CASSLSNTEAFF. DNA for the CDR3: TGTGCCAGCAGTCTATCGAACACTGAAGCTTTCTTT.

This chain joins TRBV30 and TRBJ1-4; D remains ambiguous. V lost 1 base, J lost 2 bases, and 8 bases lay in between. Germline loops: CDR1 GTSNPN, CDR2 SVGIG (reference sequence). This CDR3 is built from 14 residues. DNA of the CDR3: TGTGCCTGGAGTGGTTGGAGGACTAATGAAAAACTGTTTTTT. This encodes CAWSGWRTNEKLFF.

This clone appeared once. The V call is TRBV6-6, the J call TRBJ2-7, with 7 bases lining up with TRBD2. The CDR3 has 15 amino acids. Germline V gene lookup returns CDR1 MNHNY and CDR2 SVGAGI (reference sequence). Losses at the gene ends were 0 bases for V and 4 bases for J; bases not matched to a gene: 6. This CDR3 is CASSYSPSGLYEQYF. The CDR3 region has the DNA TGTGCCAGCAGTTACTCCCCTAGCGGACTGTACGAGCAGTACTTC.

The V call is TRBV14, the J call TRBJ1-3; no reliable D call. Trimming stripped 3 bases from V and 1 base from J, with 13 bases between. CDR1 and CDR2 from the germline V gene are SGHDN and FVKESK. The CDR3 sequence is 16 residues long. The chain's CDR3 is CASSHGLGSSGNTIYF. CDR3 nucleotide sequence: TGTGCCAGCAGCCACGGGCTGGGGTCTTCTGGAAACACCATATATTTT. The full variable domain, its missing parts supplied by reference TRBV14 and TRBJ1-3, is EAGVTQFPSHSVIEKGQTVTLRCDPISGHDNLYWYRRVMGKEIKFLLHFVKESKQDESGMPNNRFLAERTGGTYSTLKVQPAELEDSGVYFCASSHGLGSSGNTIYFGEGSWLTVV.

Only one count was recorded for this clone. This sequence joins TRBV11-3 and TRBJ2-1; TRBD2 matches 11 bases. V lost 4 bases and J lost 6; bases outside the gene matches: 5. Germline V gene data show CDR1 as SGHNT and CDR2 as YENEEA. This CDR3 is 15 amino acids long. The CDR3 bases are TGTGCCAGCAGCTCCAGGACTAGCGGGTTCAATGAGCAGTTCTTC. This sequence encodes CASSSRTSGFNEQFF.